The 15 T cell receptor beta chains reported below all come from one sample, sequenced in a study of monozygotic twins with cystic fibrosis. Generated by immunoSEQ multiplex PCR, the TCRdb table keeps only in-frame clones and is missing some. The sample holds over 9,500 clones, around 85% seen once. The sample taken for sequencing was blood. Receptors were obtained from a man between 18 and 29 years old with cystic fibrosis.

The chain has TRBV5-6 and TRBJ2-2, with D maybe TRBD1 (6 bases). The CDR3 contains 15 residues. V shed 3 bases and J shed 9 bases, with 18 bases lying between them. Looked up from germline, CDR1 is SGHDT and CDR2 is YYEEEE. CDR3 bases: TGTGCCAGCAGCTCTCGGGACACTGGGTTTTGGGAGCTGTTTTTT. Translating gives CASSSRDTGFWELFF.

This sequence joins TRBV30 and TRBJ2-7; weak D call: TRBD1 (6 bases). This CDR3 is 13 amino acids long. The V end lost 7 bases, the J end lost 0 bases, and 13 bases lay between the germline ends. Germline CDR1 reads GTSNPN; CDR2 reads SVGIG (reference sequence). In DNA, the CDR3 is TGTGCCTCCAAGACAGGAAGCTCCTACGAGCAGTACTTC. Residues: CASKTGSSYEQYF.

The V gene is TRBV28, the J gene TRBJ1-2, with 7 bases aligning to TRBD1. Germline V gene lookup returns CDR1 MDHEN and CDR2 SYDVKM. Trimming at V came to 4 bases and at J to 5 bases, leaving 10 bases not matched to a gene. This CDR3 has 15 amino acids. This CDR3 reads CASSSSTGWVYGYTF. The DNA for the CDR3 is TGTGCCAGCAGTTCCTCGACAGGGTGGGTTTATGGCTACACCTTC.

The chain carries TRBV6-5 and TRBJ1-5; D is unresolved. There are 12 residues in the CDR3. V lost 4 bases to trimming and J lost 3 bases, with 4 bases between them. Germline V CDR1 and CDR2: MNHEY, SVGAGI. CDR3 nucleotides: TGTGCCAGCAGTTCCTACAATCAGCCCCAGCATTTT. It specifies CASSSYNQPQHF.

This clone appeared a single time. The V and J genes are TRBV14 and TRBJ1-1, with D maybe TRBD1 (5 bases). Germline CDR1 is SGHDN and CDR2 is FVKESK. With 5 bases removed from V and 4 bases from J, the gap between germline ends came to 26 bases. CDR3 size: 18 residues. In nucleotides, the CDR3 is TGTGCCAGCAGCAAGATCCGGAGGGCATCGGGGGTTGGCACTGAAGCTTTCTTT. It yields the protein CASSKIRRASGVGTEAFF.

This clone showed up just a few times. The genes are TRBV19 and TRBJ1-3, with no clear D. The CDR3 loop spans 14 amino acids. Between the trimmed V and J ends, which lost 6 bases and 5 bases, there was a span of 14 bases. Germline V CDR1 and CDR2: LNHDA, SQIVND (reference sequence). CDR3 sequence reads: CASSNSDGRNTIYF. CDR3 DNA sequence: TGTGCCAGTAGCAACTCTGACGGCCGAAACACCATATATTTT. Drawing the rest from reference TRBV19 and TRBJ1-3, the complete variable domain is DGGITQSPKYLFRKEGQNVTLSCEQNLNHDAMYWYRQDPGQGLRLIYYSQIVNDFQKGDIAEGYSVSREKKESFPLTVTSAQKNPTAFYLCASSNSDGRNTIYFGEGSWLTVV.

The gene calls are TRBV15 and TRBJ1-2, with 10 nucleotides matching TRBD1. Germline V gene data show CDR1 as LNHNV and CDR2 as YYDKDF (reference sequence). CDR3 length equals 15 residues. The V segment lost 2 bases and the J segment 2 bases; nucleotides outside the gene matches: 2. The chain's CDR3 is CATSRRTGGNYGYTF. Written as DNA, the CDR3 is TGTGCCACCAGCAGAAGGACAGGGGGAAACTATGGCTACACCTTC.

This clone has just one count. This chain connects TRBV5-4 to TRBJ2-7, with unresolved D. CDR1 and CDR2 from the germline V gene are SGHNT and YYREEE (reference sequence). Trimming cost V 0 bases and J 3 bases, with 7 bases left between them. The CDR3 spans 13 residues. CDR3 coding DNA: TGTGCCAGCAGCTTGGGGCTCCGCTACGAGCAGTACTTC. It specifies CASSLGLRYEQYF.

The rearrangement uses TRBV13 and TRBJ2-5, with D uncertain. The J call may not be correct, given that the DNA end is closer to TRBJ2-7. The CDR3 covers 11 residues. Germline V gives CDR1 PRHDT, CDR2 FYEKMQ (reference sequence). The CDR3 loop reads CASSLGYEQYF. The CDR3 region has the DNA TGTGCCAGCAGCTTAGGCTACGAGCAGTACTTC.

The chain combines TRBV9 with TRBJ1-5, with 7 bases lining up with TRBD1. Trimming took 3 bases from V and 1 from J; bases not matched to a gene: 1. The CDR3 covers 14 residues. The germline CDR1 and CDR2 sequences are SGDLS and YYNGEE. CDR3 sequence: CASSEGQSNQPQHF. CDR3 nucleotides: TGTGCCAGCAGCGAGGGACAGAGCAATCAGCCCCAGCATTTT.

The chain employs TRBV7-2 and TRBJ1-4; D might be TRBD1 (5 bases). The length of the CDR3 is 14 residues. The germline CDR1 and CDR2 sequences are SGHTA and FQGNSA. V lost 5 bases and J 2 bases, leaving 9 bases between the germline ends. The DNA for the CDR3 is TGTGCCAGCAGCCGACAGCGGACTAATGAAAAACTGTTTTTT. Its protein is CASSRQRTNEKLFF.

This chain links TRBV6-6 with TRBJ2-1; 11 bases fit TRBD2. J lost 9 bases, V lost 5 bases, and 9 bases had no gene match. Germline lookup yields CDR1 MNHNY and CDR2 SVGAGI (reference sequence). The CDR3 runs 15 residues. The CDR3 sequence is CASSDSGRATSEQFF. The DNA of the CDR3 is TGTGCCAGCAGTGATAGCGGGAGGGCTACAAGTGAGCAGTTCTTC.

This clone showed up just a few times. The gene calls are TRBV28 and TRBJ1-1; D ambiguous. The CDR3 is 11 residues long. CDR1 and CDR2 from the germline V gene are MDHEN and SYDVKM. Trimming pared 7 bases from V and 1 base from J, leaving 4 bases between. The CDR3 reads CASTQNTEAFF. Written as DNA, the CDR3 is TGTGCCAGCACCCAGAACACTGAAGCTTTCTTT.

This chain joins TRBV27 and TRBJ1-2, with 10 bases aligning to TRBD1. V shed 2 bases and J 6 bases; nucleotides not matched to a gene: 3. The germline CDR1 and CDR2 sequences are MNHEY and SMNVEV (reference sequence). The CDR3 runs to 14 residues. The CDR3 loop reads CASSLAGQGNGYTF. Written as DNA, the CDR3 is TGTGCCAGCAGTTTAGCGGGACAGGGGAATGGCTACACCTTC.

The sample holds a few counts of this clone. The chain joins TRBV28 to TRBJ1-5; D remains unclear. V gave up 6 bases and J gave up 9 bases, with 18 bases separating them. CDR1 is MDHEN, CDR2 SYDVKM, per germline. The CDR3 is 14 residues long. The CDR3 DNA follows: TGTGCCAGCAGAGACGGGTCACTAAGGACGCCCCAGCATTTT. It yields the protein CASRDGSLRTPQHF.